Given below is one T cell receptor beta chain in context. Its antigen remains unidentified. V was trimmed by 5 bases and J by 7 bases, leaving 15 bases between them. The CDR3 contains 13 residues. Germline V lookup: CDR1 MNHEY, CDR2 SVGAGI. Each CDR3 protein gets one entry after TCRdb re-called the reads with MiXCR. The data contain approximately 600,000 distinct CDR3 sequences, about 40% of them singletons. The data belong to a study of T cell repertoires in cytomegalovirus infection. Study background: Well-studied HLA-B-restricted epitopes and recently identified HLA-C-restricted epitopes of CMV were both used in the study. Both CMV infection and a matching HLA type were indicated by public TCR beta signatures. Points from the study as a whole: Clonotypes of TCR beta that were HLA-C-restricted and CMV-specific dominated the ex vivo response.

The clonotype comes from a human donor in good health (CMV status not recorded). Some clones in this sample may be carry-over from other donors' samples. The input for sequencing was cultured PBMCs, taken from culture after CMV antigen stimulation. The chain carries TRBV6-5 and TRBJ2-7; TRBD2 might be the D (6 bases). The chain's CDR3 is CASSAGLSWEQYF. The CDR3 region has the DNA TGTGCCAGCAGTGCGGGACTCTCCTGGGAGCAGTACTTC.